One sample yielded the 18 T cell receptor beta chains listed below, sequenced in a study of blood T cells in healthy people across ages. The second PCR ran roughly 6 to 11 cycles with a sample-barcoded 5' primer and J-beta primers. TCRdb reprocessed the 5' RACE reads with MiXCR, giving one entry per CDR3 protein. The sample includes some 930,000 distinct CDR3 sequences, almost 30% seen only once; the top ten take approximately 10%. The data also belong to a second study, concerning T cells of mothers and their children.

Sequenced material: blood. These receptors originate from a woman aged 40-49 years in good health.

This clonotype has at least ten counts. The J gene is TRBJ1-6, the V gene TRBV29-1, with 9 bases fitting TRBD1. CDR1 and CDR2 (germline): SQVTM, ANQGSEA. The CDR3 runs 12 residues. Trimming removed 7 bases from V and 8 bases from J; junction bases left unmatched: 3. The CDR3 DNA reads as TGCAGCGCCCGACAGGGGGATTCACCCCTCCACTTT. This codes for CSARQGDSPLHF.

A remark on this clonotype: The CDR3 end shows no conserved phenylalanine or tryptophan, and so a read error is likely. V usage is TRBV29-1 and J usage is TRBJ1-2, with 7 bases lining up with TRBD1. CDR3 length equals 15 residues. V shed 5 bases, J shed 0 bases, and the junction held 9 bases outside the gene matches. Looked up from germline, CDR1 is SQVTM and CDR2 is ANQGSEA. The CDR3 spells CSVSEIGTANYGYTL. The CDR3 DNA follows: TGCAGCGTTTCTGAGATTGGGACAGCTAACTATGGCTACACCCTC.

The table lists this clonotype with a count of one. Just one base apart from a much larger clone, this may be a read error. This chain connects TRBV7-2 to TRBJ1-1; no clear D gene. The CDR3 totals 14 residues. Looked up from germline, CDR1 is SGHTA and CDR2 is FQGNSA. In DNA form, the CDR3 reads TGTGCCAGCAGGAATGCGGGCATGAACACTGAAACTTTCTTT. Translation: CASRNAGMNTETFF. Based on the CDR3 plus reference TRBV7-2 and TRBJ1-1, the full variable domain is GAGVSQSPSNKVTEKGKDVELRCDPISGHTALYWYRQSLGQGLEFLIYFQGNSAPDKSGLPSDRFSAERTGGSVSTLTIQRTQQEDSAVYLCASRNAGMNTETFFGQGTRLTVV.

In nucleotides, the CDR3 is TGCAGTGCTAGGGGAGTCCGGGGGGGGTACAATGAGCAGTTCTTC. It yields the protein CSARGVRGGYNEQFF. J is TRBJ2-1 and V is TRBV20-1; 8 bases map to TRBD2. CDR1 is DFQATT, CDR2 SNEGSKA, per germline (reference sequence). The CDR3 totals 15 residues. V was pared by 3 bases and J by 4 bases, with 8 bases of the junction left unmatched.

This clonotype was recorded at least ten times. This chain links TRBV9 with TRBJ1-2; 8 positions match TRBD1. This CDR3 contains 16 residues. Germline V CDR1 and CDR2: SGDLS, YYNGEE. The junction had 8 bases not matched to a gene; V was cut back by 0 bases and J by 4 bases. The CDR3 loop reads CASSVVAGGPTYGYTF. The CDR3 DNA sequence: TGTGCCAGCAGCGTAGTGGCAGGGGGCCCTACCTATGGCTACACCTTC.

This chain joins TRBV4-3 and TRBJ2-3, with D possibly matching TRBD1 (5 bases). Trimming took 3 bases from V and 9 from J, leaving 13 bases between them. The CDR3 is made up of 13 amino acids. Germline CDR1 is LGHNA and CDR2 is YSLEER. The CDR3 DNA follows: TGCGCCAGCAGCCAGCAACAGGCGGACACGCAGTATTTT. This gives the protein CASSQQQADTQYF.

This chain connects TRBV4-2 to TRBJ2-1; TRBD2 aligns across 7 bases. From germline, CDR1 is LGHNA and CDR2 YNFKEQ. The trim removed 0 bases at V and 3 bases at J, leaving 5 bases unmatched. The CDR3 covers 16 residues. As DNA, the CDR3 is TGTGCCAGCAGCCAAGATTTACTAGCGATCTACAATGAGCAGTTCTTC. Its protein is CASSQDLLAIYNEQFF.

The chain couples TRBV20-1 to TRBJ2-5; D might be TRBD1 (7 bases). Trimming removed 6 bases at V and 1 base at J, with 15 bases between. The CDR3 covers 14 residues. Germline V gene data show CDR1 as DFQATT and CDR2 as SNEGSKA (reference sequence). The DNA for the CDR3 is TGCAGTGCCCGGAGGGACAGTATCCAAGAGACCCAGTACTTC. Translated, it gives CSARRDSIQETQYF.

This chain connects TRBV9 to TRBJ2-7, with a weak D call TRBD1 (5 bases). Germline V gene lookup returns CDR1 SGDLS and CDR2 YYNGEE. The CDR3 runs to 14 residues. Trimming cost V 2 bases and J 2 bases, with 11 bases left between them. CDR3 loop: CASSVQGSAYEQYF. In DNA, the CDR3 is TGTGCCAGCAGCGTCCAGGGATCTGCCTACGAGCAGTACTTC.

This clonotype was counted ten times or more. The genes are TRBV10-3 and TRBJ1-2; D not resolved. CDR1 and CDR2 (germline): ENHRY, SYGVKD. V dropped 7 bases and J dropped 1 base, with 4 bases sitting between them. The CDR3 runs to 11 residues. CDR3 region: CAIKNNYGYTF. CDR3 DNA: TGTGCCATCAAAAATAACTATGGCTACACCTTC.

On this clonotype: This may come from a read error, since a much larger clone is one base off. V is TRBV7-2 and J is TRBJ2-5; tentative D call: TRBD1 (5 bases). The CDR3 is made up of 15 amino acids. Germline loops: CDR1 SGHTA, CDR2 FQGNSA. CDR3 protein: CAGSLGQGRGETQYF. The CDR3 region has the DNA TGTGCCGGCAGCTTAGGGCAGGGTAGGGGAGAGACCCAGTACTTC.

This clonotype was picked up a small number of times. The chain carries TRBV28 and TRBJ1-1; 7 bases map to TRBD1. Trimming cost V 7 bases and J 6 bases; bases outside gene matches: 14. Per the germline V gene, CDR1 is MDHEN and CDR2 is SYDVKM. This CDR3 is 15 amino acids long. The CDR3 nucleotides read TGTGCCAGCACCCCTGGGGGGACAGTTTCCCCTGAAGCTTTCTTT. This encodes CASTPGGTVSPEAFF.

In its sample, this clonotype was seen many times. The genes are TRBV6-6 and TRBJ2-7, with TRBD1 identical over 8 bases. With 5 bases clipped from V and 6 bases from J, the junction kept 6 bases outside the gene matches. Germline V gene sequence: CDR1 MNHNY, CDR2 SVGAGI (reference sequence). The CDR3 has 13 amino acids. CDR3 in DNA: TGTGCCAGCAGTATCGGACAGGGCGGCGAGCAGTACTTC. Translation: CASSIGQGGEQYF.

This clonotype showed up just a few times. The rearrangement uses TRBV6-5 and TRBJ2-1; 7 bases agree with TRBD1. The ends lost 7 bases at V and 3 bases at J; junction bases unmatched: 3. The germline V gene has CDR1 MNHEY and CDR2 SVGAGI. CDR3 length equals 13 residues. CDR3 bases: TGTGCCAGCAAGGGGGCGGGCTACAATGAGCAGTTCTTC. Residues: CASKGAGYNEQFF.

The chain recombines TRBV7-2 with TRBJ2-7; tentative D call: TRBD2 (5 bases). The CDR3 loop spans 15 amino acids. Between the trimmed V and J ends, which lost 6 bases and 2 bases, there was a span of 17 bases. Germline CDR1 SGHTA, CDR2 FQGNSA. CDR3 sequence reads: CASSSRGDRTYEQYF. The CDR3 nucleotides read TGTGCCAGCAGTTCCCGGGGAGACCGCACCTACGAGCAGTACTTC.

This clonotype was counted a few times. The rearrangement joins TRBV3-1 to TRBJ2-1, with D tentatively TRBD2 (7 bases). This CDR3 contains 18 residues. Germline V gene lookup returns CDR1 LGHDT and CDR2 YNNKEL (reference sequence). Deletions cut 3 bases from V and 1 base from J, with 19 bases between. The CDR3 spells CASSHWGEAGHSYNEQFF. The CDR3 bases are TGTGCCAGCAGCCACTGGGGGGAAGCGGGACATTCCTACAATGAGCAGTTCTTC.

The J gene is TRBJ1-4, the V gene TRBV11-2; D gene uncertain. The CDR3 contains 14 residues. The V gene's germline CDR1 is SGHAT and CDR2 FQNNGV. Trimming removed 6 bases at V and 8 bases at J, with 16 bases between. CDR3 DNA sequence: TGTGCCAGCAGACTCTCTTTCCGAGGGGAAAAACTGTTTTTT. The encoded protein is CASRLSFRGEKLFF.

This clonotype was seen a handful of times. This may come from a read error, since a much larger clone is one base off. This sequence joins TRBV7-2 and TRBJ2-4, with unresolved D. Matching the DNA end better, TRBJ2-1 makes the J call doubtful. CDR3 size: 14 residues. Germline assignment: CDR1 SGHTA and CDR2 FQGNSA. The CDR3 protein is CASSLTLAKNIQFF. CDR3 DNA: TGTGCCAGCAGCTTAACCTTAGCCAAAAACATTCAGTTCTTC.